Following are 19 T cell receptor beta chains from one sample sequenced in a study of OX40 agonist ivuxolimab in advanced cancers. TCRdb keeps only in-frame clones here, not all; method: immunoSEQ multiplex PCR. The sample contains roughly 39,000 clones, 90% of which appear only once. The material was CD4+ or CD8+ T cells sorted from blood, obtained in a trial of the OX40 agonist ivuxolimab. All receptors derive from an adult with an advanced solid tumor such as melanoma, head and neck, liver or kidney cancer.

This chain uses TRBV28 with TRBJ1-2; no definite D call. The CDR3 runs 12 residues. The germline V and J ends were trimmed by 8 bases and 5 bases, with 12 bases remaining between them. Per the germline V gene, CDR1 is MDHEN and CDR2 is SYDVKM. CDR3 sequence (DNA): TGTGCCAGCCTCGGCGGTAGGTATGGCTACACCTTC. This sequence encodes CASLGGRYGYTF.

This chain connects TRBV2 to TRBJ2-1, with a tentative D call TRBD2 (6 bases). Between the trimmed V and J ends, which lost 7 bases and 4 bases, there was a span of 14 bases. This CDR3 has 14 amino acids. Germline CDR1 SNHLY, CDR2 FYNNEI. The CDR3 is CASKSGLTYNEQFF. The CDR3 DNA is TGTGCCAGCAAAAGCGGGTTGACATACAATGAGCAGTTCTTC.

The DNA for the CDR3 is TGTGCCAGCAGCGTAGGACAAGGGGAGCTGTTTTTT. This encodes CASSVGQGELFF. The V and J genes are TRBV11-3 and TRBJ2-2; a possible D gene is TRBD1 (5 bases). V was clipped by 5 bases and J by 8 bases, with 9 bases between them. Germline-derived CDR1 and CDR2 are SGHNT and YENEEA. CDR3 length equals 12 residues. The full variable domain, its missing parts supplied by reference TRBV11-3 and TRBJ2-2, is EAGVVQSPRYKIIEKKQPVAFWCNPISGHNTLYWYLQNLGQGPELLIRYENEEAVDDSQLPKDRFSAERLKGVDSTLKIQPAELGDSAVYLCASSVGQGELFFGEGSRLTVL.

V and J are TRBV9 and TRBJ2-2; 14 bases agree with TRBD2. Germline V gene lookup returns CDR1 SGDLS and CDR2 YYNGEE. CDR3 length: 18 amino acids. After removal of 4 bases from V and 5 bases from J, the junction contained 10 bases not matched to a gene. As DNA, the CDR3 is TGTGCCAGCAGCCCCCAGGGACTAGCGGGAGTCGGAACCGGGGAGCTGTTTTTT. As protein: CASSPQGLAGVGTGELFF. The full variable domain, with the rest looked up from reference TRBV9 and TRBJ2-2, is DSGVTQTPKHLITATGQRVTLRCSPRSGDLSVYWYQQSLDQGLQFLIQYYNGEERAKGNILERFSAQQFPDLHSELNLSSLELGDSALYFCASSPQGLAGVGTGELFFGEGSRLTVL.

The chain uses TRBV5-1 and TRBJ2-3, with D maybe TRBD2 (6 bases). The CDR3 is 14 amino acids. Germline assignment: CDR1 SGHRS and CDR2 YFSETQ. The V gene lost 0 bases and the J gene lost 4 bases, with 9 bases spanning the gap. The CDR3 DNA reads TGCGCCAGCAGCTTGGGTCCGGGGGCAGATACGCAGTATTTT. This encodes CASSLGPGADTQYF.

The CDR3 region is CASSVDFLSYEQYF. DNA of the CDR3: TGTGCCAGCAGCGTAGATTTCCTCTCCTACGAGCAGTACTTC. The chain joins TRBV9 to TRBJ2-7; D is undetermined. This CDR3 region has 14 residues. The V gene lost 0 bases and the J gene lost 0 bases, with 7 bases spanning the gap. CDR1 and CDR2 from the germline V gene are SGDLS and YYNGEE. Supplemented by reference TRBV9 and TRBJ2-7, the full variable domain reads DSGVTQTPKHLITATGQRVTLRCSPRSGDLSVYWYQQSLDQGLQFLIQYYNGEERAKGNILERFSAQQFPDLHSELNLSSLELGDSALYFCASSVDFLSYEQYFGPGTRLTVT.

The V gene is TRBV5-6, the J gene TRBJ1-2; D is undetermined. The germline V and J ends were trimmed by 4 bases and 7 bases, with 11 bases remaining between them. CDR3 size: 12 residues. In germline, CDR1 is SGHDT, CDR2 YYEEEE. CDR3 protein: CASSPGKGGYTF. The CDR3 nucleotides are TGTGCCAGCAGCCCCGGGAAGGGTGGCTACACCTTC.

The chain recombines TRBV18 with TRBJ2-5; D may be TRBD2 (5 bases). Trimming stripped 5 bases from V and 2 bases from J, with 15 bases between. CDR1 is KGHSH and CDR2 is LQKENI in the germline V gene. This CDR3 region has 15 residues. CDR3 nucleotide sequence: TGTGCCAGCTCAGACCAAAAGGGAGCTCAAGAGACCCAGTACTTC. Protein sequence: CASSDQKGAQETQYF.

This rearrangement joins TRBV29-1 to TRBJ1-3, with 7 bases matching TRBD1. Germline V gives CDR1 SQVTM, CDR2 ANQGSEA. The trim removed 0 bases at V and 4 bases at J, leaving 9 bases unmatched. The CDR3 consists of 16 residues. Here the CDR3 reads CSVEDLKGAHGNTIYF. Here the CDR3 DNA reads TGCAGCGTTGAAGATCTTAAGGGGGCGCACGGAAACACCATATATTTT.

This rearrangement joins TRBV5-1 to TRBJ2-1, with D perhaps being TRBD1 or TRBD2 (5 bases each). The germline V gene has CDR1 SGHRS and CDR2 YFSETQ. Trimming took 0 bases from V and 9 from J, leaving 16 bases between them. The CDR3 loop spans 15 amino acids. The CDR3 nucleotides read TGCGCCAGCAGCTTGGCCGGGGCCCCGTCGGGTGAGCAGTTCTTC. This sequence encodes CASSLAGAPSGEQFF.

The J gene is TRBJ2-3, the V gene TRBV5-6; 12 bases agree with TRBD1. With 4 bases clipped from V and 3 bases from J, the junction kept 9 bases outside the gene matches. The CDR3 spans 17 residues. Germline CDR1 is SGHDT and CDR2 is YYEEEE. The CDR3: CASSRLRDRGRTDTQYF. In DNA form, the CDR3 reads TGTGCCAGCAGCCGACTCCGGGACAGGGGGCGAACAGATACGCAGTATTTT. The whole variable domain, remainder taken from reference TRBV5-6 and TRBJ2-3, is DAGVTQSPTHLIKTRGQQVTLRCSPKSGHDTVSWYQQALGQGPQFIFQYYEEEERQRGNFPDRFSGHQFPNYSSELNVNALLLGDSALYLCASSRLRDRGRTDTQYFGPGTRLTVL.

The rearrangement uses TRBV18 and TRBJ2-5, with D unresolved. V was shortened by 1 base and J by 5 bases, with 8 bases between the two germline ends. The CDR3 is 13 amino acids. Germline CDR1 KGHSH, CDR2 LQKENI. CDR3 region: CASSPRVGETQYF. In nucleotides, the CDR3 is TGTGCCAGCTCACCACGAGTTGGGGAGACCCAGTACTTC.

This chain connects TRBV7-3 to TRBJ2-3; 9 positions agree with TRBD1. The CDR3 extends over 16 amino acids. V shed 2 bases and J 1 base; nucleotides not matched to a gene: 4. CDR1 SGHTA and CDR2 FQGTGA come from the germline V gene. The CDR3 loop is CASSLDRTGGTDTQYF. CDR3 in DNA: TGTGCCAGCAGCTTAGACAGGACAGGGGGCACAGATACGCAGTATTTT.

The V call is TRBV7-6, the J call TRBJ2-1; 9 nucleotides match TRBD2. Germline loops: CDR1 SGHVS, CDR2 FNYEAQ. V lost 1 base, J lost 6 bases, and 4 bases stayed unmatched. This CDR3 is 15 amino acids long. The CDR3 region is CASSLVSGRVNEQFF. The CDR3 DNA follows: TGTGCCAGCAGCTTAGTTAGCGGGAGAGTCAATGAGCAGTTCTTC.

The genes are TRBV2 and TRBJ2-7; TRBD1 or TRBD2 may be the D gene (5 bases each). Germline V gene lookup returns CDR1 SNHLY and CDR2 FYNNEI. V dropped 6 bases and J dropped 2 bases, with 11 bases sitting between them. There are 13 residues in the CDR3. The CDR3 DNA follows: TGTGCCAGCAGAGGGGACGCAGCCTACGAGCAGTACTTC. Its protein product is CASRGDAAYEQYF.

CDR3 nucleotides: TGTGCCAGCAGCCCCATCCGATCCGGGACAGGGCAAAACACCATATATTTT. It encodes CASSPIRSGTGQNTIYF. The V and J genes are TRBV9 and TRBJ1-3; 9 nucleotides line up with TRBD1. The length of the CDR3 is 17 residues. J lost 6 bases, V lost 4 bases, and 14 bases had no gene match. The germline gives CDR1 SGDLS, CDR2 YYNGEE.

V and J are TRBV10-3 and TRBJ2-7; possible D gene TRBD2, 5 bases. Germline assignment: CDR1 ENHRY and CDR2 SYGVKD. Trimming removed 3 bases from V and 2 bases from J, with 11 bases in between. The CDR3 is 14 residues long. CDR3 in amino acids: CAISDRIGTYEQYF. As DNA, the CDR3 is TGTGCCATCAGTGATCGCATCGGGACCTACGAGCAGTACTTC.

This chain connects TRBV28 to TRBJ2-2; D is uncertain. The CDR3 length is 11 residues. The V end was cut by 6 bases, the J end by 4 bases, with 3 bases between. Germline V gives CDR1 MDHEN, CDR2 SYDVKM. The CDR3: CASRLTGELFF. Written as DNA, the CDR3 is TGTGCCAGCAGGCTCACCGGGGAGCTGTTTTTT.

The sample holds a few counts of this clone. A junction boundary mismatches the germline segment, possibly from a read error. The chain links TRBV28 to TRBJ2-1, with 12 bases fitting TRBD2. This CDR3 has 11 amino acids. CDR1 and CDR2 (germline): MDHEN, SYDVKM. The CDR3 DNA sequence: TGCGGGACTAGCGGGCGGAATGAGCAGTTCTTC. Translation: CGTSGRNEQFF. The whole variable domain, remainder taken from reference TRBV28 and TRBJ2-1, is DVKVTQSSRYLVKRTGEKVFLECVQDMDHENMFWYRQDPGLGLRLIYFSYDVKMKEKGDIPEGYSVSREKKERFSLILESASTNQTSMYLCGTSGRNEQFFGPGTRLTVL.